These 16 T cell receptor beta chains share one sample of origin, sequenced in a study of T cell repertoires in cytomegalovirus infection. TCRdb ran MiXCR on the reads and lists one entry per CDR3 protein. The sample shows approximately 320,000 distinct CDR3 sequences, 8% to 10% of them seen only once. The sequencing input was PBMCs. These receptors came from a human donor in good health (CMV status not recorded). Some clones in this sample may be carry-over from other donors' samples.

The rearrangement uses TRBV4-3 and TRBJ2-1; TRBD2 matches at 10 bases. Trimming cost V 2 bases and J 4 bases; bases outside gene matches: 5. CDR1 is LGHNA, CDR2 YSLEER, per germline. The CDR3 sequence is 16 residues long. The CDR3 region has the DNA TGCGCCAGCAGCCAACAACTAGCGGGGATATACAATGAGCAGTTCTTC. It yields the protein CASSQQLAGIYNEQFF.

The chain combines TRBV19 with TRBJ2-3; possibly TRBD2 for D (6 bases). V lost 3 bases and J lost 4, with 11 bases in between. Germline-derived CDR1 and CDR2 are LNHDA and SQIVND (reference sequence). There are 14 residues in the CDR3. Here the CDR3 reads CASSIGGYADTQYF. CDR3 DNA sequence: TGTGCCAGTAGTATCGGGGGATATGCAGATACGCAGTATTTT.

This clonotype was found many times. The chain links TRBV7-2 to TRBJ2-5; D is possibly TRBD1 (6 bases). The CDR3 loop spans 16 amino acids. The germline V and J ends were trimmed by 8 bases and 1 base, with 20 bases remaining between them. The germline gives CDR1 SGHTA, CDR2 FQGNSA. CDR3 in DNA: TGTGCCAGCTGCAAGGAGGACAGCGGATTCCAAGAGACCCAGTACTTC. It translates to CASCKEDSGFQETQYF.

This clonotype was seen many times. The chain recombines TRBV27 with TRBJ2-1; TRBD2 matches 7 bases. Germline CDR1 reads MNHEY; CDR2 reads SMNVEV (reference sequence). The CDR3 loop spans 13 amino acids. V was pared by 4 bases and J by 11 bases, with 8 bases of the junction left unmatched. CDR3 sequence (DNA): TGTGCCAGCAGTTCCCCGGCGGGAGATAAGCAGTTCTTC. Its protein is CASSSPAGDKQFF.

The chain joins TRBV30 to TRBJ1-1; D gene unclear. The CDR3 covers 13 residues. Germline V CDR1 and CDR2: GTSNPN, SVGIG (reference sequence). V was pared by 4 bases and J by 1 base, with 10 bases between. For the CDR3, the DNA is TGTGCCTGGAAAGAGGGCTGGAACACTGAAGCTTTCTTT. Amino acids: CAWKEGWNTEAFF.

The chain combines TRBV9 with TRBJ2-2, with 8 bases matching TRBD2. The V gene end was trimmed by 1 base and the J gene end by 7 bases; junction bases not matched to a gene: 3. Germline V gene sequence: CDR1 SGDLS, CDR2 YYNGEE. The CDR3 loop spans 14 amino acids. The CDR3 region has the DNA TGTGCCAGCAGCGTAAAGGCGGGAGGCGGGGAGCTGTTTTTT. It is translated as CASSVKAGGGELFF.

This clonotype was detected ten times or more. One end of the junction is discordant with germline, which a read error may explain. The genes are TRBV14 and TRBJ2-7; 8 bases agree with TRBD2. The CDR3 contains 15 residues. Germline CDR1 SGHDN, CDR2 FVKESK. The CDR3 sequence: CASSQLAGGPYVQYF. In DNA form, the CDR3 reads TGTGCCAGCAGCCAACTGGCGGGGGGCCCCTACGTGCAGTACTTC.

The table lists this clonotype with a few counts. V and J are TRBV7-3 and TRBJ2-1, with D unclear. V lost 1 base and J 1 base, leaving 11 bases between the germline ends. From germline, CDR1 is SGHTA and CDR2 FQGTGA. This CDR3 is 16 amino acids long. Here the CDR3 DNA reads TGTGCCAGCAGCTTAATAAGTCTGGGGTCCTACAATGAGCAGTTCTTC. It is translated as CASSLISLGSYNEQFF.

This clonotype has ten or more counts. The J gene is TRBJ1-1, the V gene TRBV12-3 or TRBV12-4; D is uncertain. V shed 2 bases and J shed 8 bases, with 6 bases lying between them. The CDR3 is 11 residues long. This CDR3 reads CASSLSQEAFF. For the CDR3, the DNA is TGTGCCAGCAGTTTATCCCAGGAAGCTTTCTTT.

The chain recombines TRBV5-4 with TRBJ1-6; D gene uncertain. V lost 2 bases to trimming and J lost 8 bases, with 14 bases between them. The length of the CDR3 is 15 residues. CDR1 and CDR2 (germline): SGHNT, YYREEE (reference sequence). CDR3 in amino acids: CASSFRGMGDSPLHF. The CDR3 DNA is TGTGCCAGCAGCTTCCGGGGAATGGGTGATTCACCCCTCCACTTT.

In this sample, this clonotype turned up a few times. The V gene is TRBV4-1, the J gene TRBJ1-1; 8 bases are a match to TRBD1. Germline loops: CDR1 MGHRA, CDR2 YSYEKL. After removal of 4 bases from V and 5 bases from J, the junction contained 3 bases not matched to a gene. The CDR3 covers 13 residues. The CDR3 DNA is TGCGCCAGCAGCCTAAGACAGGGGACTGAAGCTTTCTTT. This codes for CASSLRQGTEAFF.

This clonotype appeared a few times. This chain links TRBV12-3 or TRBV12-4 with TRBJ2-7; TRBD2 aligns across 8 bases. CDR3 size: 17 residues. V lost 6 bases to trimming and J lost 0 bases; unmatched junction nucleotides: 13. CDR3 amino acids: CASSRAWTSRSSYEQYF. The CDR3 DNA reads TGTGCCAGCAGCAGAGCCTGGACTAGCAGAAGCTCCTACGAGCAGTACTTC.

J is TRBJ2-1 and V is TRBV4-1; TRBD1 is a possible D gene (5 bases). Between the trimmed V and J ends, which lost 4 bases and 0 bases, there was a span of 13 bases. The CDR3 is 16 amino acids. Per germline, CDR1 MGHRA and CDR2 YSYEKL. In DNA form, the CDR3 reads TGCGCCAGCAGCCTATATCCACAGGTCTCCTACAATGAGCAGTTCTTC. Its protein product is CASSLYPQVSYNEQFF.

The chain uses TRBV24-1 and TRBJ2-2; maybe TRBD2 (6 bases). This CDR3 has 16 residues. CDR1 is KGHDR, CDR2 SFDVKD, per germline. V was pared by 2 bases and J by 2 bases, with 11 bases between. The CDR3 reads CATSDSGEVNTGELFF. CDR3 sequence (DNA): TGTGCCACCAGTGATTCGGGAGAGGTTAACACCGGGGAGCTGTTTTTT.

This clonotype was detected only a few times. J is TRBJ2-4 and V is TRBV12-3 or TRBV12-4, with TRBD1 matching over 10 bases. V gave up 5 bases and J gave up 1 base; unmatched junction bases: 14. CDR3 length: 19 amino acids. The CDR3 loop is CASSPTGTGAPPAKNIQYF. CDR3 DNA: TGTGCCAGCAGTCCTACTGGGACAGGGGCTCCTCCGGCCAAAAACATTCAGTACTTC.

The CDR3 DNA is TGTGCCAGCAGCGAGCAAGCCGTGCTCTTCCATTCCAATGAGCAGTTCTTC. Encoded protein: CASSEQAVLFHSNEQFF. This sequence joins TRBV7-9 and TRBJ2-1; no firm D call. The germline CDR1 and CDR2 sequences are SEHNR and FQNEAQ (reference sequence). V was shortened by 5 bases and J by 6 bases, with 23 bases between the two germline ends. CDR3 length equals 17 residues.